The 3 T cell receptor beta chains listed next were all sequenced from one sample in a study of identical twins (dated by TCRdb to between 2015 and 2016). Receptor libraries were prepared by 5' RACE. The sequencing machine was an Illumina HiSeq 2000. TCRdb redid the processing of the public reads, applying fastp at Q25 and MiXCR, and retained in-frame beta chains. One record per CDR3 amino acid sequence lists the most common genes and DNA. The sample includes about 530,000 distinct CDR3 sequences, with over 12% observed a single time. The ten largest clones capture about 0.4% of the sample. These data were likewise used in another study, on yellow fever vaccine responses in identical twins.

The sequenced material came from CD4+ T cells sorted from blood. Source of these receptors: a young woman in good health.

This clonotype was counted only a few times. The gene calls are TRBV3-1 and TRBJ1-2; 8 bases map to TRBD1. CDR1 and CDR2 from the germline V gene are LGHDT and YNNKEL (reference sequence). The V segment lost 0 bases and the J segment 2 bases; nucleotides outside the gene matches: 8. The CDR3 runs to 17 residues. Here the CDR3 DNA reads TGTGCCAGCAGCCAAGATAGGGGACAGGATGTCAACTATGGCTACACCTTC. This translates into CASSQDRGQDVNYGYTF. The entire variable domain, with the rest obtained from reference TRBV3-1 and TRBJ1-2, is as follows: DTAVSQTPKYLVTQMGNDKSIKCEQNLGHDTMYWYKQDSKKFLKIMFSYNNKELIINETVPNRFSPKSPDKAHLNLHINSLELGDSAVYFCASSQDRGQDVNYGYTFGSGTRLTVV.

This clonotype was counted between two and nine times. This chain links TRBV12-3 or TRBV12-4 with TRBJ1-6; D gene unclear. The CDR3 length is 12 residues. The V end was cut by 6 bases, the J end by 6 bases, with 6 bases between. The CDR3 loop is CASSRPNSPLHF. CDR3 sequence (DNA): TGTGCCAGCAGCCGACCTAATTCACCCCTCCACTTT.

This clonotype showed up just a few times. The chain links TRBV7-2 to TRBJ2-1; D gene uncertain. Germline CDR1 reads SGHTA; CDR2 reads FQGNSA. Trimming took 5 bases from V and 0 from J, leaving 11 bases between them. The CDR3 contains 15 residues. CDR3 sequence: CASSRTATSYNEQFF. CDR3 DNA sequence: TGTGCCAGCAGCCGGACCGCTACCTCCTACAATGAGCAGTTCTTC.